This record covers a single TCR beta chain. Its antigen remains unknown. This specimen comes from a study of blood T cells in healthy people across ages. Primed by a sample-barcoded 5' primer and a J-beta primer mix, a second PCR proceeded for roughly 6 to 12 cycles. One entry per CDR3 protein, called by TCRdb with MiXCR from the 5' RACE reads. This sample has about 760,000 distinct CDR3 sequences; 25% occur once, and the top ten carry 9.4%. Trimming pared 6 bases from V and 5 bases from J, leaving 13 bases between. The CDR3 consists of 13 residues. Overall study results and limits: Age advanced and TCR beta diversity per million T cells fell, roughly linearly.

These data are also associated with another study on T cells of mothers and their children. From that study: Related mother-child pairs shared marginally more repertoire than unrelated pairs, though not significantly. There were no persistent microchimeric T cell clones detected.

This clonotype originated in a boy aged 5-17 years in good health. The chain uses TRBV12-3 or TRBV12-4 and TRBJ2-5; D is unclear. The source material was blood. The chain's CDR3 is CASSISYDETQYF. CDR3 bases: TGTGCCAGCAGCATAAGTTACGATGAGACCCAGTACTTC.